These 9 T cell receptor beta chains were all obtained from the same sample, sequenced in a study of cytomegalovirus exposure and HLA in healthy donors. The primer mix had 60 Vbeta and 13 Jbeta primers. Measured with immunoSEQ multiplex PCR; TCRdb has only the in-frame clones, and not every one. The sample includes about 150,000 clones, around 87% seen only once; the top ten take more than 4.5%. Material for sequencing was PBMCs. The receptors were gathered from a woman aged 30 to 39 in good health and CMV-seronegative.

The rearrangement uses TRBV6-1 and TRBJ2-2; TRBD2 agrees at 12 bases. The germline CDR1 and CDR2 sequences are MNHNS and SASEGT. V was pared by 6 bases and J by 7 bases, with 6 bases of the junction left unmatched. This CDR3 contains 15 residues. The CDR3 region is CASRTTSGGIGELFF. In nucleotides, the CDR3 is TGTGCCAGCAGAACGACTAGCGGGGGAATCGGGGAGCTGTTTTTT.

The gene calls are TRBV7-2 and TRBJ1-1; D is unclear. The germline V gene has CDR1 SGHTA and CDR2 FQGNSA. This CDR3 comprises 13 residues. V was pared by 2 bases and J by 1 base, with 5 bases between. The CDR3 nucleotides are TGTGCCAGCAGCTTATATCGGAACACTGAAGCTTTCTTT. Translation: CASSLYRNTEAFF.

The V and J genes are TRBV28 and TRBJ1-1, with 9 bases aligning to TRBD1. This CDR3 spans 14 amino acids. The V segment lost 6 bases and the J segment 8 bases; nucleotides outside the gene matches: 10. Germline assignment: CDR1 MDHEN and CDR2 SYDVKM. The CDR3 reads CASSPGQGSREAFF. CDR3 in DNA: TGTGCCAGCAGCCCGGGACAGGGAAGTAGGGAAGCTTTCTTT.

This clone is a singleton in its sample. The same CDR3 is also encoded by other DNA sequences in this sample. The chain recombines TRBV28 with TRBJ2-7; 7 positions agree with TRBD2. This CDR3 comprises 16 residues. V lost 1 base and J lost 1; bases outside the gene matches: 7. Per the germline V gene, CDR1 is MDHEN and CDR2 is SYDVKM. The DNA for the CDR3 is TGTGCCAGCAGTTTATCATCAGGGAGGGCTTCCTACGAGCAGTACTTC. Amino acids: CASSLSSGRASYEQYF.

This chain uses TRBV27 with TRBJ1-1, with D perhaps TRBD1 (5 bases). The CDR3 spans 14 residues. Germline values: CDR1 MNHEY, CDR2 SMNVEV (reference sequence). V was clipped by 3 bases and J by 3 bases, with 11 bases between them. Written as DNA, the CDR3 is TGTGCCAGCAGTTTGCAGGGTTTATACACTGAAGCTTTCTTT. It yields the protein CASSLQGLYTEAFF.

The rearrangement links TRBV7-9 to TRBJ2-1; TRBD2 matches 16 bases. This CDR3 is built from 16 residues. The junction had 4 bases not matched to a gene; V was cut back by 4 bases and J by 7 bases. The V gene's germline CDR1 is SEHNR and CDR2 FQNEAQ (reference sequence). For the CDR3, the DNA is TGTGCCAGCAGCTCCGGGACTAGCGGGAGGGTTAATGAGCAGTTCTTC. Amino acids: CASSSGTSGRVNEQFF.

The rearrangement uses TRBV5-1 and TRBJ2-1; the D is unclear. Trimming cost V 1 base and J 0 bases, with 8 bases left between them. This CDR3 contains 15 residues. The germline CDR1 and CDR2 sequences are SGHRS and YFSETQ. For the CDR3, the DNA is TGCGCCAGCAGCTTGATCAGAAGCTCCTACAATGAGCAGTTCTTC. Translation gives CASSLIRSSYNEQFF.

CDR3 coding DNA: TGTGCCAGCAGTCCGACAGGGGCTAGCACTGAAGCTTTCTTT. Its protein product is CASSPTGASTEAFF. This chain uses TRBV2 with TRBJ1-1; TRBD1 matches 8 bases. CDR1 is SNHLY, CDR2 FYNNEI, per germline. This CDR3 is built from 14 residues. The V gene end was trimmed by 5 bases and the J gene end by 4 bases; junction bases not matched to a gene: 6.

V and J are TRBV4-1 and TRBJ2-1, with 7 nucleotides matching TRBD1. This CDR3 region has 16 residues. V shed 5 bases, J shed 0 bases, and the junction held 7 bases outside the gene matches. CDR1 and CDR2 from the germline V gene are MGHRA and YSYEKL. Written as DNA, the CDR3 is TGCGCCAGCAGCGGGGACAGACTACACTCCTACAATGAGCAGTTCTTC. Translation: CASSGDRLHSYNEQFF.